This T cell receptor beta chain was documented in a study of Epstein–Barr virus B cells in breast cancer (dated by TCRdb to the early 2020s). For the wider study: Control T cells were expanded by a rapid expansion method using irradiated PBMC feeders, soluble OKT3 and IL-2 at approximately 190 U/ml, and were collected roughly 9-12 days after stimulation. The study was a single-patient case report on whether tumor-infiltrating EBV+ B cells shape the T-cell receptor repertoire in triple-negative breast cancer.

Results and caveats for the whole study, not just this receptor: All data were obtained from a single patient, described as a first proof of concept, and generalization is therefore limited.

Library prep was done by 5' RACE. TCR libraries were built from RNA with the SMARTer Human TCR a/b Profiling Kit, capturing full V(D)J regions of both alpha and beta chains. The amplified libraries were purified with AMPure XP beads and were validated on an Agilent 2100 Bioanalyzer using the DNA 1000 Kit. The libraries were sequenced on an Illumina MiSeq using the 600-cycle v3 reagent kit, and 2 x 300 bp paired-end reads were generated. In the paper's pipeline: Reads were processed with MiXCR and VDJTools; non-productive clonotypes were removed and clonotypes were collapsed by CDR3 amino acid sequence before frequencies were recalculated. Matching of CDR3 sequences to the McPAS-TCR database tolerated a Levenshtein distance of 1, and UpSet plots were generated in R using UpSetR. TCRdb reanalyzed the raw reads on its own, using fastp at Q25 for trimming and MiXCR for clone calling, and kept in-frame beta chains. Duplicate CDR3 protein sequences are folded into a single record with the most common DNA and genes. The V and J calls, along with clone size, are taken from TCRdb and not from the paper's own processing. The sample has 500 to 650 distinct CDR3 sequences on record, around 33% of them singletons. 97% to 99% of the sample belongs to the ten largest clones.

The sample holds many counts of this clonotype. The antigen this receptor binds is unknown. Base quality data are lacking; no much larger clone is found one base away. There are 12 amino acids in the CDR3, from cysteine to phenylalanine inclusive. The entry retains the CDR3 DNA only, 36 bases that are in frame from base 1. Via the germline V gene (reference sequence), CDR1 is GTSNPN and CDR2 SVGIG. V loses 3 bases, J loses 7 bases, and the germline ends lie 10 bases apart. Using RNeasy Micro or Mini kits with on-column DNase digestion, RNA was isolated from around 1e5 to 1e6 cultured T cells and then assessed on an Agilent 2100 Bioanalyzer.

This clonotype was obtained from a woman between 40 and 50 years old with triple-negative breast cancer. Sample: tumor-infiltrating lymphocytes expanded in culture. The chain couples TRBV30 to TRBJ2-1; the D segment cannot be called with confidence. CDR3 region: CAWRLGGNEQFF. The nucleotide sequence reads as follows: TGTGCCTGGAGGTTAGGTGGGAATGAGCAGTTCTTC.